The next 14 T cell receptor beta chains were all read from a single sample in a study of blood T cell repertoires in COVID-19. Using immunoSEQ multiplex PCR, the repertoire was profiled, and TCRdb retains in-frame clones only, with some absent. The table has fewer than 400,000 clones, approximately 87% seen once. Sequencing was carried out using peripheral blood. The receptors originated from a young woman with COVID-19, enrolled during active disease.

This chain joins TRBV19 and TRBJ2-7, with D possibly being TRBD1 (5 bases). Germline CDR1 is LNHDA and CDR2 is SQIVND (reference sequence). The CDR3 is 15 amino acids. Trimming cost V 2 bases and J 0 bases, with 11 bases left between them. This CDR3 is CASSIFGGASYEQYF. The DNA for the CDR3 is TGTGCCAGTAGTATATTTGGTGGGGCCTCCTACGAGCAGTACTTC.

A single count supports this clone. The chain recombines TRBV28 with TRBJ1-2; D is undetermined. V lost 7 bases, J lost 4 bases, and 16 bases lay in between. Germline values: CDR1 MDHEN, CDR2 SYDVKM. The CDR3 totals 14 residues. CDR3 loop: CASTLRGFSYGYTF. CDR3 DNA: TGTGCCAGCACCCTACGGGGTTTTAGCTATGGCTACACCTTC.

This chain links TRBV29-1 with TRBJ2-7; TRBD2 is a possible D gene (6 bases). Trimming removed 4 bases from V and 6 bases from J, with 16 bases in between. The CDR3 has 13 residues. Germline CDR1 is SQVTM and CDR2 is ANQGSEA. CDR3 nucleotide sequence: TGCAGCGTTGGCCCTCGACTAGTTCGCGAGCAGTACTTC. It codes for CSVGPRLVREQYF.

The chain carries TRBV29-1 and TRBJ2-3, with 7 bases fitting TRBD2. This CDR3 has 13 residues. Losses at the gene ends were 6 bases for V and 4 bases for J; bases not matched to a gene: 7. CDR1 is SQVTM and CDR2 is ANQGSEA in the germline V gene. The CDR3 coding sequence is TGCAGCGTGAACACGGGGGGAGCAGATACGCAGTATTTT. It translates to CSVNTGGADTQYF.

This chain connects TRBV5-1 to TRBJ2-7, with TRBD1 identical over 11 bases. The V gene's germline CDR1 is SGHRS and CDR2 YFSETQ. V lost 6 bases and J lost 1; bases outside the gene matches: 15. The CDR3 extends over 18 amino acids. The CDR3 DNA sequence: TGCGCCAGCAACATAGGACAGGGGGCGCGTTCTTATTCCTACGAGCAGTACTTC. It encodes CASNIGQGARSYSYEQYF.

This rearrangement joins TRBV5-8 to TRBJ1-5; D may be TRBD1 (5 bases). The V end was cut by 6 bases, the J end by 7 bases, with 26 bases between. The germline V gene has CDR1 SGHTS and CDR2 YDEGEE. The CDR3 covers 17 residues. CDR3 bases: TGTGCCAGCATTCCGTGGCAAGGGGTTGGGGGGAGACAGCCCCAGCATTTT. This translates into CASIPWQGVGGRQPQHF.

Written as DNA, the CDR3 is TGTGCCAGCAGTGAAGCACAGAGGGCCCGGAACACCGGGGAGCTGTTTTTT. Amino acid sequence: CASSEAQRARNTGELFF. V is TRBV6-1 and J is TRBJ2-2, with TRBD2 as a possible D gene (5 bases). The V gene lost 0 bases and the J gene lost 1 base, with 12 bases spanning the gap. This CDR3 is built from 17 residues. Per the germline V gene, CDR1 is MNHNS and CDR2 is SASEGT.

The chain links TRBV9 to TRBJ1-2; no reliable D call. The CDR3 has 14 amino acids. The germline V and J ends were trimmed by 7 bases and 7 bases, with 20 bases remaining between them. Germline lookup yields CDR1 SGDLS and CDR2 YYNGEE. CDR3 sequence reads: CASEGSGVRSGYTF. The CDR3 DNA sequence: TGTGCCAGCGAGGGATCGGGAGTTCGCTCTGGCTACACCTTC.

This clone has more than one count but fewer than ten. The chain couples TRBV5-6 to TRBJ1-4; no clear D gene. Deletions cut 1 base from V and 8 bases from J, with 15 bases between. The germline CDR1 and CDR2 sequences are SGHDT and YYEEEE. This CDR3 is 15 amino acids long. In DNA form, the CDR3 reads TGTGCCAGCAGCTTGAAGGTACTACCAGACGAAAAACTGTTTTTT. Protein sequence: CASSLKVLPDEKLFF. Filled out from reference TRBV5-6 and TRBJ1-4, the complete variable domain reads DAGVTQSPTHLIKTRGQQVTLRCSPKSGHDTVSWYQQALGQGPQFIFQYYEEEERQRGNFPDRFSGHQFPNYSSELNVNALLLGDSALYLCASSLKVLPDEKLFFGSGTQLSVL.

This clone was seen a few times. CDR3 region: CASSETEIRTSGPGTDTQYF. As DNA, the CDR3 is TGCGCCAGCAGTGAGACCGAAATAAGGACTAGCGGGCCAGGGACAGATACGCAGTATTTT. This chain joins TRBV10-2 and TRBJ2-3; 11 bases match TRBD2. The CDR3 loop spans 20 amino acids. V lost 2 bases, J lost 3 bases, and 16 bases stayed unmatched. CDR1 and CDR2 from the germline V gene are WSHSY and SAAADI.

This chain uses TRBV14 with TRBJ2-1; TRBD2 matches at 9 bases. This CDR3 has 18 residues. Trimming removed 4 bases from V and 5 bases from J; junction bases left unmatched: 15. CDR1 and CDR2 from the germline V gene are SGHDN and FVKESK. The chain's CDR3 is CASSLKGIAGVINNEQFF. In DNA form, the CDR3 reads TGTGCCAGCAGCCTCAAAGGGATAGCGGGAGTGATTAACAATGAGCAGTTCTTC.

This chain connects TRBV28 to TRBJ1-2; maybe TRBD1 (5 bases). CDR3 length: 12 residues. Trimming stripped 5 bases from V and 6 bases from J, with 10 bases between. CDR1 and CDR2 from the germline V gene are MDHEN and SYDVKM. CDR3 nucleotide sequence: TGTGCCAGCAGTCACCAGGGAAATGGCTACACCTTC. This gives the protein CASSHQGNGYTF.

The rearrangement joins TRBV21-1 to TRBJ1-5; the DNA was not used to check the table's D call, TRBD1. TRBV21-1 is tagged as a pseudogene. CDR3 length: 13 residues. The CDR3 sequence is CASSNRLDQPQHF. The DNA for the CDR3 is TGTGCCAGCAGCAACAGGTTGGATCAGCCCCAGCATTTT.

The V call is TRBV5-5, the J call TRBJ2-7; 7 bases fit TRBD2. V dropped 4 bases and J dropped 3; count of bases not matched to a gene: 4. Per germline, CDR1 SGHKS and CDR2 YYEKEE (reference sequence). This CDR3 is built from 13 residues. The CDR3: CASSPPGGYEQYF. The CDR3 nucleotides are TGTGCCAGCAGCCCGCCGGGGGGCTACGAGCAGTACTTC.